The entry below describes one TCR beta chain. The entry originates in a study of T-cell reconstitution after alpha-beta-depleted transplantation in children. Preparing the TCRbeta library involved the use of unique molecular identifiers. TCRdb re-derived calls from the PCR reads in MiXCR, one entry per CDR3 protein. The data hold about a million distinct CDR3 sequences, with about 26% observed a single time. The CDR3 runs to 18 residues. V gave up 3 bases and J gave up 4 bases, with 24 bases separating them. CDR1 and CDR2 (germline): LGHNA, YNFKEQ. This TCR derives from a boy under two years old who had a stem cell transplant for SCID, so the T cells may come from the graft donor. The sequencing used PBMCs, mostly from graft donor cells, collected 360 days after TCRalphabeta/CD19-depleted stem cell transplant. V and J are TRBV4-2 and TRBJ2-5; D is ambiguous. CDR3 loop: CASSHQGSPPAIRETQYF. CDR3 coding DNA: TGTGCCAGCAGCCATCAAGGGTCCCCCCCCGCTATAAGAGAGACCCAGTACTTC.